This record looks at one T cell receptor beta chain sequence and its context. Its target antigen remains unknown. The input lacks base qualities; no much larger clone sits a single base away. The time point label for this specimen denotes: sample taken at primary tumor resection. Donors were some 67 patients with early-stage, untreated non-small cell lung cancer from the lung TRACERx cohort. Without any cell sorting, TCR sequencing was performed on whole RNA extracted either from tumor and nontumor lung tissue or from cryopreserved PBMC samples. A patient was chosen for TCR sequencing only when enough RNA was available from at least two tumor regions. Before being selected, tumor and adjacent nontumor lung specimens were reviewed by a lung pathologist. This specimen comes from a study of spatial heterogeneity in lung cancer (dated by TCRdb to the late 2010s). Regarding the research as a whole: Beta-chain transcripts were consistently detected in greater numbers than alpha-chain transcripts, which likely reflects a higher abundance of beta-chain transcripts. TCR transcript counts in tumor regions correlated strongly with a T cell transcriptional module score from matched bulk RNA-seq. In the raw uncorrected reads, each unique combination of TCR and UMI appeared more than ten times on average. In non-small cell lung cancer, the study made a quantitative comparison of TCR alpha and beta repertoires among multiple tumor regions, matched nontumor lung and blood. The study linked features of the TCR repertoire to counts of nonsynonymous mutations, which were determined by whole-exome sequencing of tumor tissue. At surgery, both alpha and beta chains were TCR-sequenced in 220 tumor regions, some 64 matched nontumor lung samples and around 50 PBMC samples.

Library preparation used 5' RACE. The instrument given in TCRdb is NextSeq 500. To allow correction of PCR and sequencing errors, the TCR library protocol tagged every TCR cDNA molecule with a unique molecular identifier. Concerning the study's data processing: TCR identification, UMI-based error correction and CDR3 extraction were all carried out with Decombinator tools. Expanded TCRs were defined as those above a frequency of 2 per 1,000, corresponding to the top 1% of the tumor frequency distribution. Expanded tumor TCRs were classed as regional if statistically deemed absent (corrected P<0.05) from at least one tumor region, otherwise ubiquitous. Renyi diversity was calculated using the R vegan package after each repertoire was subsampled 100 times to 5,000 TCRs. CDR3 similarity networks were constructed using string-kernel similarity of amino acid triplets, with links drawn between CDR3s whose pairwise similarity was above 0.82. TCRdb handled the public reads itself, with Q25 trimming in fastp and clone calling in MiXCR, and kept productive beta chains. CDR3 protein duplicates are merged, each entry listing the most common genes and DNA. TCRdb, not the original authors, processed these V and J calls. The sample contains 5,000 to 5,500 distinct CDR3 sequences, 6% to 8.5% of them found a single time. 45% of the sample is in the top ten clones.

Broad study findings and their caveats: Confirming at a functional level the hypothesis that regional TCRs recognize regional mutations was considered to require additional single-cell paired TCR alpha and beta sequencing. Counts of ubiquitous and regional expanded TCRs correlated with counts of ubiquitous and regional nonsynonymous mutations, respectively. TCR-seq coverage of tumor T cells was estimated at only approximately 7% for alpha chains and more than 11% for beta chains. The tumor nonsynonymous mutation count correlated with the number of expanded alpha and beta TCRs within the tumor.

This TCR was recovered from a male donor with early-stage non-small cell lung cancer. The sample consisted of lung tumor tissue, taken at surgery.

The CDR3 region has the sequence CANNRDDYEKLFF. The nucleotide sequence reads as follows: TGTGCCAACAACAGGGACGACTATGAAAAACTGTTTTTT. The chain is assembled from TRBV9 and TRBJ1-4, and TRBD1 may be the D gene, going by 6 matching bases. The germline V gene encodes CDR1 SGDLS and CDR2 YYNGEE. Its CDR3 holds 13 amino acids, cysteine through phenylalanine. The only DNA kept is the CDR3, 39 bases in frame from the first base. V gives up 9 bases and J gives up 6 bases, and the segment between their germline ends measures 15 bases.